This TCR beta chain derives from a study of PD-L1 blockade in urothelial cancer. The overall study: Analyses were performed on blood at 3 weeks after treatment start (the second dose) and at 6 weeks. Study results and limitations: Stronger expansion of tumor-associated clones in blood at 3 weeks distinguished durable-benefit patients.

Time point given: peripheral blood 6 weeks after treatment start. This CDR3 has 15 residues. CDR1 is MNHNS and CDR2 is SASEGT in the germline V gene. Trimming pared 0 bases from V and 4 bases from J, leaving 10 bases between. For this clone: Its target is not known.

Sequenced by immunoSEQ multiplex PCR; TCRdb stores in-frame clones only, minus some. The data show about 120,000 clones, 80% to 90% seen once. The sequence came from a man aged 60 to 75 with urothelial cancer. The material was PBMCs, obtained around atezolizumab (anti-PD-L1) treatment. This rearrangement joins TRBV6-1 to TRBJ1-3, with unresolved D. The chain's CDR3 is CASSEALRVGNTIYF. CDR3 sequence (DNA): TGTGCCAGCAGTGAAGCGCTTCGGGTCGGAAACACCATATATTTT.